These 13 T cell receptor beta chains were sequenced from one sample in a study of CD8 T cells in ankylosing spondylitis. TCRdb re-called the 5' RACE reads through MiXCR, storing one row per CDR3 protein. Of a few hundred thousand distinct CDR3 sequences listed, around 10% are singletons. Sample: blood, either unsorted or a sorted T cell fraction (not recorded which). Receptors originate from a female donor with ankylosing spondylitis or in good health (not recorded which).

This clonotype was seen at least ten times. The rearrangement uses TRBV27 and TRBJ1-1; D remains unclear. Germline CDR1 MNHEY, CDR2 SMNVEV (reference sequence). The CDR3 contains 13 residues. The ends were cut back, 7 bases at V and 3 bases at J, with 12 bases in the middle. This CDR3 reads CASNKGTDTEAFF. As DNA, the CDR3 is TGTGCCAGCAATAAGGGTACGGACACTGAAGCTTTCTTT.

Many counts were recorded for this clonotype. The chain carries TRBV5-1 and TRBJ2-2; D not certain. The CDR3 runs 14 residues. The V gene lost 6 bases and the J gene lost 0 bases, with 9 bases spanning the gap. The germline V gene has CDR1 SGHRS and CDR2 YFSETQ. CDR3 in amino acids: CASIETPNTGELFF. CDR3 coding DNA: TGCGCCAGCATTGAGACACCGAACACCGGGGAGCTGTTTTTT.

The chain couples TRBV5-1 to TRBJ1-4; D is unclear. The CDR3 consists of 15 residues. Germline V gene lookup returns CDR1 SGHRS and CDR2 YFSETQ. V was clipped by 1 base and J by 4 bases, with 11 bases between them. The CDR3 nucleotides read TGCGCCAGCAGCTTGCCTGGAGGGAATAATGAAAAACTGTTTTTT. Its protein is CASSLPGGNNEKLFF.

Notes on this clonotype: A much larger clone sits a single nucleotide away, making a read error possible. The chain recombines TRBV20-1 with TRBJ2-3, with a possible D match to TRBD2 (5 bases). The CDR3 contains 14 residues. Per the germline V gene, CDR1 is DFQATT and CDR2 is SNEGSKA (reference sequence). The chain's CDR3 is CSAPGSGGTETQYF. The CDR3 DNA reads as TGCAGTGCCCCTGGTAGTGGAGGCACAGAAACGCAGTATTTT.

In this sample, this clonotype turned up many times. The chain joins TRBV28 to TRBJ2-4, with no clear D. V lost 5 bases, J lost 0 bases, and 14 bases lay in between. From germline, CDR1 is MDHEN and CDR2 SYDVKM. This CDR3 region has 16 residues. For the CDR3, the DNA is TGTGCCAGCAGTCCCTACAGAAAACTAGCCAAAAACATTCAGTACTTC. This gives the protein CASSPYRKLAKNIQYF.

This clonotype was detected many times. The J gene is TRBJ2-1, the V gene TRBV5-1; no firm D call. V was trimmed by 1 base and J by 5 bases, leaving 4 bases between them. The CDR3 is made up of 12 amino acids. Looked up from germline, CDR1 is SGHRS and CDR2 is YFSETQ. The CDR3 DNA reads as TGCGCCAGCAGCTTGCGGGACAATGAGCAGTTCTTC. Translating it yields CASSLRDNEQFF.

There are many counts of this clonotype. J is TRBJ1-5 and V is TRBV11-1; tentative D call: TRBD1 (6 bases). The ends were cut back, 5 bases at V and 9 bases at J, with 29 bases in the middle. Germline CDR1 is SGHAT and CDR2 is FQDESV (reference sequence). The length of the CDR3 is 18 residues. CDR3 sequence (DNA): TGTGCCAGCAGCATTATCCGCAGGGGTCTGACTCTTGGTGGGCCCCAGCATTTT. This encodes CASSIIRRGLTLGGPQHF.

The chain uses TRBV5-1 and TRBJ2-1, with D perhaps matching TRBD2 (6 bases). Trimming left V 5 bases short and J 5 bases short, with 14 bases between. The CDR3 has 14 amino acids. The germline CDR1 and CDR2 sequences are SGHRS and YFSETQ. This CDR3 is CASSAGSLNNEQFF. The DNA for the CDR3 is TGCGCCAGCAGTGCGGGATCTCTAAACAATGAGCAGTTCTTC.

This clonotype was seen only a few times. V is TRBV20-1 and J is TRBJ2-3, with 14 bases that match TRBD2. The CDR3 loop spans 16 amino acids. The germline gives CDR1 DFQATT, CDR2 SNEGSKA (reference sequence). V was clipped by 5 bases and J by 3 bases; unmatched bases: 7. The CDR3 region has the DNA TGCAGTGCTCTCCCGGGACTAGCGGGGGTTACAGATACGCAGTATTTT. It encodes CSALPGLAGVTDTQYF.

This clonotype has ten or more counts. In DNA form, the CDR3 reads TGTGCCAGCAGCAAACAGGGATCAGATACGCAGTATTTT. It specifies CASSKQGSDTQYF. The chain has TRBV7-2 and TRBJ2-3; D perhaps matches TRBD1 (6 bases). V was trimmed by 5 bases and J by 4 bases, leaving 10 bases between them. CDR1 SGHTA and CDR2 FQGNSA come from the germline V gene. The CDR3 consists of 13 residues.

The CDR3 nucleotides are TGTGCCTGGAGGACAGGGGTCGAGCAGTACTTC. This encodes CAWRTGVEQYF. J is TRBJ2-7 and V is TRBV30; 8 bases map to TRBD1. V shed 3 bases and J 6 bases; nucleotides not matched to a gene: 1. Germline V gene sequence: CDR1 GTSNPN, CDR2 SVGIG (reference sequence). This CDR3 region has 11 residues.

This clonotype was counted ten times or more. The V call is TRBV3-1, the J call TRBJ2-1; D possibly corresponds to TRBD2 (5 bases). The CDR3 runs 11 residues. Germline V lookup: CDR1 LGHDT, CDR2 YNNKEL (reference sequence). V was clipped by 0 bases and J by 12 bases, with 6 bases between them. CDR3 region: CASSQDRGQFF. Written as DNA, the CDR3 is TGTGCCAGCAGCCAAGACCGGGGGCAGTTCTTC.

This clonotype was picked up many times. J is TRBJ1-6 and V is TRBV29-1; 7 positions match TRBD1. The CDR3 totals 13 residues. V lost 5 bases to trimming and J lost 6 bases; unmatched junction nucleotides: 4. CDR1 is SQVTM and CDR2 is ANQGSEA in the germline V gene. The CDR3 spells CSVRQGSNSPLHF. DNA for the CDR3: TGCAGCGTTAGACAGGGTTCTAATTCACCCCTCCACTTT.